This T cell receptor beta chain was documented in a study of T cell changes during pregnancy in multiple sclerosis. This table comes from immunoSEQ multiplex PCR, and its TCRdb copy is limited to in-frame clones, with some not included. The repertoire holds tens of thousands of clones, around 96% seen once, with about 2.3% in the top ten. V was clipped by 2 bases and J by 2 bases; unmatched bases: 2. The CDR3 sequence is 14 residues long. From germline, CDR1 is SGDLS and CDR2 YYNGEE. With regard to this clone: In the same sample, other DNA sequences code for this CDR3.

The clonotype was recovered from a female donor with multiple sclerosis, enrolled in a pregnancy study. This chain connects TRBV9 to TRBJ2-7; 9 nucleotides align to TRBD2. The material was CD8+ T cells from peripheral blood mononuclear cells, obtained after pregnancy. DNA for the CDR3: TGTGCCAGCAGCGTGGCGGGAGGGCCCTACGAGCAGTACTTC. This gives the protein CASSVAGGPYEQYF.